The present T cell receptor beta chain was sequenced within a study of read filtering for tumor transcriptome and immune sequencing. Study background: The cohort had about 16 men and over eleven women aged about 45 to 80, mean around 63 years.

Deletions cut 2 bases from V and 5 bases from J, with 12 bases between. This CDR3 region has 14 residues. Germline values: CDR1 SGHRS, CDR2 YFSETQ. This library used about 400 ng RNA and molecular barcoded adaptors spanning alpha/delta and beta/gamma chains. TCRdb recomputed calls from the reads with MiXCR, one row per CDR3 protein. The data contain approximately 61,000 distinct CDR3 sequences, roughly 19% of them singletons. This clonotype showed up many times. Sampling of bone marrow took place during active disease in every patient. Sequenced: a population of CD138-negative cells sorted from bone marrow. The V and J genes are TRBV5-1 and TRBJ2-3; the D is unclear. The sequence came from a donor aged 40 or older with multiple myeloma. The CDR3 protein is CASSFWAAGDTQYF. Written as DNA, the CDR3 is TGCGCCAGCAGCTTTTGGGCAGCCGGAGATACGCAGTATTTT.